This T cell receptor beta chain is from a study of OX40 agonist ivuxolimab in advanced cancers. About the study: Head and neck, renal cell, melanoma or hepatocellular carcinoma were the cancers that dose-escalation patients had.

As to this clone: Its specificity is unknown.

This table comes from immunoSEQ multiplex PCR, and its TCRdb copy is limited to in-frame clones, with some not included. Found here are some 37,000 clones, 65% to 80% of them singletons; the top ten hold 11%. CDR3 size: 17 residues. Germline V CDR1 and CDR2: MNHNS, SASEGT. V lost 3 bases and J lost 0, with 15 bases in between. Findings and limits, study-wide: At doses 0.1 to 3.0 mg/kg, CD4+ and CD8+ clones expanded. Some patients who did not respond also had low normalized T-cell clonal expansion. The antigens recognized by the expanded peripheral T cells, that is their antigen specificity, were not determined.

The sequence was obtained from an adult with an advanced solid tumor such as melanoma, head and neck, liver or kidney cancer. Material: CD4+ or CD8+ T cells sorted from blood, obtained in a trial of the OX40 agonist ivuxolimab. The rearrangement joins TRBV6-1 to TRBJ1-5, with D possibly matching TRBD1 (6 bases). The CDR3 sequence is CASSDRRGRFSNQPQHF. CDR3 nucleotide sequence: TGTGCCAGCAGTGATAGGAGGGGGAGATTTAGCAATCAGCCCCAGCATTTT.